Following are 2 T cell receptor beta chains from one sample sequenced in a study of blood T cell repertoires in COVID-19. Produced via immunoSEQ multiplex PCR; TCRdb's table is partial and in-frame only. The sample lists 190,000 or so clones; 87% were seen once. The specimen was peripheral blood. These receptors all stem from a woman aged 18-29 years who had recovered from COVID-19.

The chain has TRBV2 and TRBJ2-1; TRBD2 is a possible D gene (5 bases). The V end lost 1 base, the J end lost 7 bases, and 14 bases lay between the germline ends. The CDR3 length is 15 residues. Germline V gene sequence: CDR1 SNHLY, CDR2 FYNNEI. DNA of the CDR3: TGTGCCAGCAGTGAAGGGGTTAGCGAGAGAAATGAGCAGTTCTTC. It is translated as CASSEGVSERNEQFF.

The chain links TRBV24-1 to TRBJ2-7, with D uncertain. Germline CDR1 and CDR2: KGHDR and SFDVKD. The germline V and J ends were trimmed by 5 bases and 3 bases, with 7 bases remaining between them. This CDR3 spans 12 amino acids. The chain's CDR3 is CATSGPDYEQYV. The CDR3 region has the DNA TGTGCCACCAGTGGGCCAGACTACGAGCAGTACGTC.